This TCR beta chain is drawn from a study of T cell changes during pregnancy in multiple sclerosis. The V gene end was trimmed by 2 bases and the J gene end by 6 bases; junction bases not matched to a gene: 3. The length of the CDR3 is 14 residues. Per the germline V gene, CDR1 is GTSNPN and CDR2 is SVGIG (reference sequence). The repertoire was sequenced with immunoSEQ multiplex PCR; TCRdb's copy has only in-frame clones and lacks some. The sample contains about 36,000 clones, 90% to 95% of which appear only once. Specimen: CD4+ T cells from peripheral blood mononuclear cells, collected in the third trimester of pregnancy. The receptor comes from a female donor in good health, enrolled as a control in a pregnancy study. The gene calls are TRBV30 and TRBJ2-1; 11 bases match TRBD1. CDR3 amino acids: CAWSRDRGVNEQFF. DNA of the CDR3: TGTGCCTGGAGTCGGGACAGGGGGGTCAATGAGCAGTTCTTC.